A single sample is the source of the 2 T cell receptor beta chains below, sequenced in a study of cytomegalovirus exposure and HLA in healthy donors. Primers for the PCR totalled 60 Vbeta and 13 Jbeta. Generated by immunoSEQ multiplex PCR, the TCRdb table keeps only in-frame clones and is missing some. The repertoire holds 100,000 to 150,000 clones, with around 83% as singletons. Sequencing was done on a sample of PBMCs. The receptors stem from a girl aged 2-10 years in good health and CMV-seronegative.

J is TRBJ1-2 and V is TRBV6-1; 8 nucleotides align to TRBD1. Trimming cost V 7 bases and J 6 bases; bases outside gene matches: 10. In germline, CDR1 is MNHNS, CDR2 SASEGT. This CDR3 is built from 14 residues. The CDR3 sequence: CASIMGQAPNGYTF. The CDR3 bases are TGTGCCAGCATCATGGGACAGGCACCAAATGGCTACACCTTC.

This clone was seen a few times. The DNA of the CDR3 is TGTGCCAGTAGTACCCGACACAGGGGAGGCACAGATACGCAGTATTTT. Protein sequence: CASSTRHRGGTDTQYF. The chain joins TRBV19 to TRBJ2-3; TRBD1 agrees at 7 bases. V was pared by 4 bases and J by 1 base, with 8 bases of the junction left unmatched. The CDR3 spans 16 residues. In germline, CDR1 is LNHDA, CDR2 SQIVND (reference sequence).